These 26 T cell receptor beta chains share one sample of origin, sequenced in a study of blood T cell repertoires in COVID-19. Some clones are missing from TCRdb's copy, which holds only in-frame ones; the method was immunoSEQ multiplex PCR. This table holds about 280,000 clones, approximately 83% found once. Sequencing input: peripheral blood. These receptors were taken from a human donor in a cohort sampled during active COVID-19.

The CDR3 here is CASGRNGNTIYF. For the CDR3, the DNA is TGTGCCAGCGGGAGAAATGGAAACACCATATATTTT. The gene calls are TRBV6-5 and TRBJ1-3; D unresolved. The CDR3 runs to 12 residues. The V gene's germline CDR1 is MNHEY and CDR2 SVGAGI. Trimming took 8 bases from V and 3 from J, leaving 8 bases between them.

This chain joins TRBV12-3 or TRBV12-4 and TRBJ2-5, with TRBD2 as a possible D gene (6 bases). The CDR3 runs to 13 residues. The germline V and J ends were trimmed by 3 bases and 5 bases, with 10 bases remaining between them. This CDR3 is CASSFGGSETQYF. In DNA form, the CDR3 reads TGTGCCAGCAGTTTTGGGGGGTCGGAGACCCAGTACTTC.

This chain joins TRBV19 and TRBJ2-5, with D tentatively TRBD2 (5 bases). Per germline, CDR1 LNHDA and CDR2 SQIVND (reference sequence). Trimming stripped 8 bases from V and 4 bases from J, with 17 bases between. CDR3 size: 14 residues. The CDR3 nucleotides read TGTGCCAGTTCTGACATTTTAGGGAGAGAGACCCAGTACTTC. This codes for CASSDILGRETQYF.

The rearrangement links TRBV9 to TRBJ1-3; TRBD1 matches at 7 bases. J lost 3 bases, V lost 4 bases, and 10 bases had no gene match. The CDR3 length is 16 residues. From germline, CDR1 is SGDLS and CDR2 YYNGEE. CDR3 in amino acids: CASSPQGGGFGNTIYF. Written as DNA, the CDR3 is TGTGCCAGCAGCCCCCAGGGGGGTGGCTTTGGAAACACCATATATTTT.

CDR3 loop: CASSPSFLAGVFSEQFF. The CDR3 DNA sequence: TGTGCCAGCTCACCAAGTTTTCTAGCGGGAGTGTTTAGTGAGCAGTTCTTC. The rearrangement links TRBV18 to TRBJ2-1; TRBD2 agrees at 10 bases. CDR3 length: 17 amino acids. V shed 2 bases and J 9 bases; nucleotides not matched to a gene: 13. Germline loops: CDR1 KGHSH, CDR2 LQKENI.

This clone was seen ten or more times. The gene calls are TRBV23-1 and TRBJ2-7; possible D gene TRBD2, 6 bases. TRBV23-1 is recorded as an ORF, its role being uncertain. V lost 0 bases and J 3 bases, leaving 9 bases between the germline ends. The CDR3 totals 14 residues. The CDR3 here is CASSQSRGYYEQYF. CDR3 sequence (DNA): TGCGCCAGCAGTCAATCCCGGGGGTACTACGAGCAGTACTTC.

A few counts support this clone. This chain joins TRBV19 and TRBJ2-7, with D tentatively TRBD1 (6 bases). This CDR3 contains 15 residues. Germline CDR1 is LNHDA and CDR2 is SQIVND (reference sequence). The ends were cut back, 7 bases at V and 3 bases at J, with 19 bases in the middle. The chain's CDR3 is CASKGNWQGIYEQYF. CDR3 sequence (DNA): TGTGCCAGTAAGGGGAACTGGCAGGGGATCTACGAGCAGTACTTC. The whole variable domain, filled in from reference TRBV19 and TRBJ2-7, reads DGGITQSPKYLFRKEGQNVTLSCEQNLNHDAMYWYRQDPGQGLRLIYYSQIVNDFQKGDIAEGYSVSREKKESFPLTVTSAQKNPTAFYLCASKGNWQGIYEQYFGPGTRLTVT.

The J gene is TRBJ1-3, the V gene TRBV3-1 (or the pseudogene TRBV3-2), with D possibly TRBD1 on 5 matching bases. The CDR3 runs 15 residues. The V end lost 4 bases, the J end lost 4 bases, and 14 bases lay between the germline ends. Germline-derived CDR1 and CDR2 are LGHDT and YNNKEL (reference sequence). CDR3 bases: TGTGCCAGCAGCCCCAGGGTCTCGTCAGGAAACACCATATATTTT. It translates to CASSPRVSSGNTIYF.

This clone has a count of ten or more. The genes are TRBV6-5 and TRBJ1-5; D remains unclear. The CDR3 totals 14 residues. Germline values: CDR1 MNHEY, CDR2 SVGAGI. Trimming pared 6 bases from V and 3 bases from J, leaving 12 bases between. In DNA, the CDR3 is TGTGCCAGCAGCCCCACCGGGTCCAATCAGCCCCAGCATTTT. Translation: CASSPTGSNQPQHF.

As DNA, the CDR3 is TGTGCCAGCAGCTTAGGGCTTGGAGCGGGAGTATCGACAGAGACCCAGTACTTC. Its protein product is CASSLGLGAGVSTETQYF. The V gene is TRBV13, the J gene TRBJ2-5, with TRBD2 matching over 8 bases. The CDR3 length is 18 residues. Germline V gives CDR1 PRHDT, CDR2 FYEKMQ (reference sequence). With 0 bases clipped from V and 4 bases from J, the junction kept 13 bases outside the gene matches.

The chain links TRBV12-3 or TRBV12-4 to TRBJ1-4; D is uncertain. The CDR3 consists of 13 residues. V dropped 3 bases and J dropped 4 bases, with 6 bases sitting between them. CDR3 in DNA: TGTGCCAGCAGTTTGCGGGTTAATGAAAAACTGTTTTTT. It codes for CASSLRVNEKLFF.

V usage is TRBV30 and J usage is TRBJ2-3, with TRBD2 identical over 7 bases. CDR1 and CDR2 from the germline V gene are GTSNPN and SVGIG (reference sequence). The CDR3 length is 14 residues. V trimming: 1 base; J trimming: 3 bases; junction bases outside the gene matches: 4. DNA for the CDR3: TGTGCCTGGAGTGCCCTAGCGGTAACAGATACGCAGTATTTT. It encodes CAWSALAVTDTQYF. Supplemented by reference TRBV30 and TRBJ2-3, the full variable domain reads SQTIHQWPATLVQPVGSPLSLECTVEGTSNPNLYWYRQAAGRGLQLLFYSVGIGQISSEVPQNLSASRPQDRQFILSSKKLLLSDSGFYLCAWSALAVTDTQYFGPGTRLTVL.

The chain carries TRBV5-1 and TRBJ2-7; TRBD1 is a possible D gene (5 bases). This CDR3 is built from 13 residues. Trimming took 4 bases from V and 3 from J, leaving 11 bases between them. Looked up from germline, CDR1 is SGHRS and CDR2 is YFSETQ. The CDR3 coding sequence is TGCGCCAGCAGCGGACAAAACGGCTACGAGCAGTACTTC. Encoded protein: CASSGQNGYEQYF.

The J gene is TRBJ2-3, the V gene TRBV24-1, with 8 bases matching TRBD2. The CDR3 extends over 13 amino acids. The ends lost 9 bases at V and 4 bases at J; junction bases unmatched: 5. The germline gives CDR1 KGHDR, CDR2 SFDVKD. The CDR3 DNA is TGTGCCACCGGACTAGCAAAGCCAGATACGCAGTATTTT. Encoded protein: CATGLAKPDTQYF.

The chain couples TRBV6-2 or TRBV6-3 to TRBJ2-5; tentative D call: TRBD1 (6 bases). This CDR3 is 13 amino acids long. CDR1 and CDR2 (germline): MNHEY, SVGEGT. Trimming stripped 0 bases from V and 5 bases from J, with 7 bases between. In DNA form, the CDR3 reads TGTGCCAGCAGTTACTCGAGGGGGGAGACCCAGTACTTC. This codes for CASSYSRGETQYF.

The chain is built from TRBV18 and TRBJ1-1; no definite D call. Trimming left V 2 bases short and J 1 base short, with 11 bases between. The CDR3 is 15 residues long. The germline V gene has CDR1 KGHSH and CDR2 LQKENI. The CDR3 here is CASSPSTDQNTEAFF. The CDR3 DNA sequence: TGTGCCAGCTCACCAAGTACAGATCAGAACACTGAAGCTTTCTTT.

The J gene is TRBJ1-5, the V gene TRBV18; 8 positions agree with TRBD1. V trimming: 3 bases; J trimming: 9 bases; junction bases outside the gene matches: 7. The length of the CDR3 is 14 residues. CDR1 and CDR2 (germline): KGHSH, LQKENI. CDR3 DNA sequence: TGTGCCAGCTCACCGACAGGGGTCTTAGGGCCCCAGCATTTT. It specifies CASSPTGVLGPQHF.

The chain joins TRBV10-1 to TRBJ2-1; D is unclear. CDR1 and CDR2 from the germline V gene are WNHNN and SYGVQD (reference sequence). The CDR3 sequence is 11 residues long. Trimming stripped 2 bases from V and 7 bases from J, with 3 bases between. The CDR3 DNA reads TGCGCCAGCAGTGAGCTAAATGAGCAGTTCTTC. It specifies CASSELNEQFF.

The chain joins TRBV2 to TRBJ1-2; D uncertain. The V and J ends lost 7 bases and 0 bases respectively, with 15 bases between them. CDR3 length: 15 amino acids. Germline V gene data show CDR1 as SNHLY and CDR2 as FYNNEI. The CDR3 is CASKQGLVPNYGYTF. Here the CDR3 DNA reads TGTGCCAGCAAGCAAGGACTCGTACCTAACTATGGCTACACCTTC.

This clone was found a few times. This chain uses TRBV7-2 with TRBJ2-4; D call uncertain. The V and J ends lost 5 bases and 4 bases respectively, with 18 bases between them. The CDR3 covers 16 residues. Per germline, CDR1 SGHTA and CDR2 FQGNSA. The CDR3 region has the DNA TGTGCCAGCAGCGCCCTGATAGACAAGTCTAAAAACATTCAGTACTTC. It encodes CASSALIDKSKNIQYF.

The chain links TRBV18 to TRBJ2-2, with D possibly TRBD2 on 6 matching bases. CDR1 and CDR2 from the germline V gene are KGHSH and LQKENI. This CDR3 is built from 16 residues. V lost 3 bases, J lost 7 bases, and 18 bases lay in between. The CDR3 sequence: CASSPGRRELVGELFF. CDR3 bases: TGTGCCAGCTCACCTGGGAGACGGGAGTTGGTCGGGGAGCTGTTTTTT.

This chain joins TRBV6-5 and TRBJ1-1, with D maybe TRBD1 (6 bases). With 6 bases removed from V and 4 bases from J, the gap between germline ends came to 15 bases. This CDR3 has 14 residues. The germline V gene has CDR1 MNHEY and CDR2 SVGAGI. The CDR3 DNA reads as TGTGCCAGCAGGCAGGGGTGGCGTGGCACTGAAGCTTTCTTT. It yields the protein CASRQGWRGTEAFF.

The rearrangement joins TRBV24-1 to TRBJ2-1; 7 bases are a match to TRBD1. The CDR3 is 14 residues long. From germline, CDR1 is KGHDR and CDR2 SFDVKD. After removal of 6 bases from V and 1 base from J, the junction contained 2 bases not matched to a gene. The CDR3 DNA sequence: TGTGCCACCAGTCAGGGGGTTTCCTACAATGAGCAGTTCTTC. Its protein product is CATSQGVSYNEQFF.

This clone was counted once. The chain recombines TRBV18 with TRBJ2-7; tentatively, D is TRBD2 (5 bases). V lost 0 bases, J lost 8 bases, and 11 bases lay in between. The CDR3 consists of 13 residues. The germline V gene has CDR1 KGHSH and CDR2 LQKENI. The CDR3 bases are TGTGCCAGCTCACCACCGGTGGTCGGGAAGCAGTACTTC. As protein: CASSPPVVGKQYF.

Points on this clone: This sample also contains other DNA sequences that code for the same CDR3. V usage is TRBV27 and J usage is TRBJ1-2; 7 nucleotides align to TRBD1. The V gene's germline CDR1 is MNHEY and CDR2 SMNVEV (reference sequence). V shed 3 bases and J 4 bases; nucleotides not matched to a gene: 2. The CDR3 is made up of 13 amino acids. Written as DNA, the CDR3 is TGTGCCAGCAGTTTGACAGGGCTCTATGGCTACACCTTC. This translates into CASSLTGLYGYTF.

This chain uses TRBV5-1 with TRBJ2-1; D is possibly TRBD1 (7 bases). Per the germline V gene, CDR1 is SGHRS and CDR2 is YFSETQ. This CDR3 comprises 13 residues. V was shortened by 5 bases and J by 7 bases, with 13 bases between the two germline ends. CDR3 nucleotides: TGCGCCAGCAGGGCTTCAGGGGGGAATGAGCAGTTCTTC. This gives the protein CASRASGGNEQFF.